This is a list of T cell receptor beta chains from one sample in a study of identical twins. MiXCR, run by TCRdb on the 5' RACE reads, gives a single entry per CDR3 protein. The sample holds about 530,000 distinct CDR3 sequences; about 15% are singletons and the top ten take about 0.47%. These records were also assigned to another study, of yellow fever vaccine responses in identical twins.

The sequenced sample was CD4+ T cells sorted from blood. Receptor source: a woman under 30 in good health. CDR3s include the opening cysteine and the closing phenylalanine or tryptophan. The D gene is left open where the match is weak. Where a row states a size, it is once, few, many or the class of an expanded clone; other rows omit it.

j_gene: TRBJ2-7
abundance: -
d_gene: -
v_gene: TRBV7-2
CDR3nt: TGTGCCAGCAGCCCCTGGCATGGGGGAGCCTACGAGCAGTACTTC
CDR3aa: CASSPWHGGAYEQYF

j_gene: TRBJ2-1
abundance: -
d_gene: TRBD2
v_gene: TRBV3-1
CDR3nt: TGTGCCAGCAGTCTCACCGGGACTAGCGGGGGTGAGCAGTTCTTC
CDR3aa: CASSLTGTSGGEQFF

j_gene: TRBJ2-5
abundance: -
d_gene: -
v_gene: TRBV24-1
CDR3nt: TGTGCCACCAGTGATGCCCGGCACAGGTTCCAAGAGACCCAGTACTTC
CDR3aa: CATSDARHRFQETQYF

j_gene: TRBJ2-1
abundance: -
d_gene: TRBD2
v_gene: TRBV7-9
CDR3nt: TGTGCCAGCAGCGCCGGGACTAGCGGTATCAATGAGCAGTTCTTC
CDR3aa: CASSAGTSGINEQFF

j_gene: TRBJ2-7
abundance: few
d_gene: -
v_gene: TRBV7-2
CDR3nt: TGTGCCAGCAGCTCTCCGGGACGGGACGCCTACGAGCAGTACTTC
CDR3aa: CASSSPGRDAYEQYF

j_gene: TRBJ2-1
abundance: -
d_gene: TRBD2
v_gene: TRBV9
CDR3nt: TGTGCCAGCAGCGTAACGACTAGCGGGTTTTTCGATGAGCAGTTCTTC
CDR3aa: CASSVTTSGFFDEQFF

j_gene: TRBJ1-5
abundance: few
d_gene: TRBD1
v_gene: TRBV27
CDR3nt: TGTGCCAGCAGTTTGAGGGGGCAGGGGAATAGCAATCAGCCCCAGCATTTT
CDR3aa: CASSLRGQGNSNQPQHF

j_gene: TRBJ2-5
abundance: -
d_gene: -
v_gene: TRBV20-1
CDR3nt: TGCAGTGCTAGAGATCTCCCGGGTTCCCAAGAGACCCAGTACTTC
CDR3aa: CSARDLPGSQETQYF

j_gene: TRBJ1-1
abundance: -
d_gene: -
v_gene: TRBV11-2
CDR3nt: TGTGCCAGCAGCTCCTGGGTGGCGGAGGCTTTCTTT
CDR3aa: CASSSWVAEAFF

j_gene: TRBJ1-1
abundance: few
d_gene: -
v_gene: TRBV5-1
CDR3nt: TGCGCCAGCAGTCACCCGGGCATTGAAGCTTTCTTT
CDR3aa: CASSHPGIEAFF

j_gene: TRBJ2-3
abundance: few
d_gene: -
v_gene: TRBV20-1
CDR3nt: TGCAGTGCTGCGCATTGGGATAGCACAGATACGCAGTATTTT
CDR3aa: CSAAHWDSTDTQYF

j_gene: TRBJ1-2
abundance: -
d_gene: -
v_gene: TRBV15
CDR3nt: TGTGCCACCAGCTCCCCGGCACGCGGGACGGATCTCAGGAGCTACACCTTC
CDR3aa: CATSSPARGTDLRSYTF

j_gene: TRBJ2-1
abundance: many
d_gene: -
v_gene: TRBV12-3/TRBV12-4
CDR3nt: TGTGCCAGCAGTTTATCTATGGCTCACCAGTTCTTC
CDR3aa: CASSLSMAHQFF

j_gene: TRBJ1-1
abundance: many
d_gene: -
v_gene: TRBV6-5
CDR3nt: TGTGCCAGCAGTTACCGAGGGGGTAACACTGAAGCTTTCTTT
CDR3aa: CASSYRGGNTEAFF

j_gene: TRBJ2-5
abundance: -
d_gene: -
v_gene: TRBV7-2
CDR3nt: TGTGCCAGCAGCTTTCATAAACTGACACAAGAGACCCAGTACTTC
CDR3aa: CASSFHKLTQETQYF

j_gene: TRBJ1-1
abundance: many
d_gene: -
v_gene: TRBV5-1
CDR3nt: TGCGCCAGCAGCTTGGTGGCCACTGAAGCTTTCTTT
CDR3aa: CASSLVATEAFF

j_gene: TRBJ2-6
abundance: -
d_gene: -
v_gene: TRBV29-1
CDR3nt: TGCAGCGTTGGGGGGATCTCGAGCTCTGGGGCCAACGTCCTGACTTTC
CDR3aa: CSVGGISSSGANVLTF

j_gene: TRBJ2-3
abundance: -
d_gene: -
v_gene: TRBV11-3
CDR3nt: TGTGCCAGCAGCTTAGGTGATGGAGGGGGAGGCACAGATACGCAGTATTTT
CDR3aa: CASSLGDGGGGTDTQYF

j_gene: TRBJ1-5
abundance: few
d_gene: -
v_gene: TRBV27
CDR3nt: TGTGCCAGCAGTTTCCGGGAGCGCAATCAGCCCCAGCATTTT
CDR3aa: CASSFRERNQPQHF

j_gene: TRBJ2-4
abundance: -
d_gene: TRBD1
v_gene: TRBV15
CDR3nt: TGTGCCACCAGCACTACCACCGCGGACAGGGTTAATTCCAAAAACATTCAGTACTTC
CDR3aa: CATSTTTADRVNSKNIQYF

j_gene: TRBJ2-1
abundance: -
d_gene: TRBD2
v_gene: TRBV9
CDR3nt: TGTGCCAGCAGCCTACAAATAGCGGGAGGGCGATCCTACAATGAGCAGTTCTTC
CDR3aa: CASSLQIAGGRSYNEQFF

j_gene: TRBJ1-1
abundance: -
d_gene: -
v_gene: TRBV5-5
CDR3nt: TGTGCCAGCAGCTTCGGGACGGGGGACCAAGCTTTCTTT
CDR3aa: CASSFGTGDQAFF

j_gene: TRBJ1-5
abundance: many
d_gene: TRBD1
v_gene: TRBV20-1
CDR3nt: TGCAGTGCTAGAGATCTGTTGGCGGGACAGAAGAATCAGCCCCAGCATTTT
CDR3aa: CSARDLLAGQKNQPQHF

j_gene: TRBJ2-2
abundance: few
d_gene: TRBD1
v_gene: TRBV5-1
CDR3nt: TGCGCCAGCGGACCGGGACAGGGGGGCACCGGGGAGCTGTTTTTT
CDR3aa: CASGPGQGGTGELFF

j_gene: TRBJ1-1
abundance: few
d_gene: -
v_gene: TRBV24-1
CDR3nt: TGTGCCACCAGTGACCCCGGACAGCAGAGATGGGAAGCTTTCTTT
CDR3aa: CATSDPGQQRWEAFF

j_gene: TRBJ2-5
abundance: -
d_gene: TRBD2
v_gene: TRBV20-1
CDR3nt: TGCAGTGCTGGAACTTCCGGGACTAGCGTTGAGACCCAGTACTTC
CDR3aa: CSAGTSGTSVETQYF

j_gene: TRBJ2-5
abundance: -
d_gene: -
v_gene: TRBV9
CDR3nt: TGTGCCAGCAGCGTAGGGTTTGGAGAGACCCAGTACTTC
CDR3aa: CASSVGFGETQYF

j_gene: TRBJ2-7
abundance: few
d_gene: TRBD2
v_gene: TRBV7-8
CDR3nt: TGTGCCAGCAGCTTAGCAGCGGGGGAAACCTACGAGCAGTACTTC
CDR3aa: CASSLAAGETYEQYF

j_gene: TRBJ2-5
abundance: few
d_gene: TRBD2
v_gene: TRBV20-1
CDR3nt: TGCAGTGCTAGAGAAGCTAGCGGGGGCAAAGAGACCCAGTACTTC
CDR3aa: CSAREASGGKETQYF

j_gene: TRBJ1-5
abundance: few
d_gene: TRBD1
v_gene: TRBV12-3/TRBV12-4
CDR3nt: TGTGCCAGCAGTCAACAGACAGGGAATCAGCCCCAGCATTTT
CDR3aa: CASSQQTGNQPQHF

j_gene: TRBJ2-3
abundance: few
d_gene: -
v_gene: TRBV12-3/TRBV12-4
CDR3nt: TGTGCCAGCAGTTTTGGTCAGCACAGCACAGATACGCAGTATTTT
CDR3aa: CASSFGQHSTDTQYF